The present T cell receptor (beta chain) was sequenced within a study of CD4 T cells in relation to SARS-CoV-2 and coronaviruses. Study-level information: Crossreactive spike epitopes shared across donors were mapped to their HLA restriction.

Germline V lookup: CDR1 SQVTM, CDR2 ANQGSEA. Trimming removed 3 bases from V and 4 bases from J; junction bases left unmatched: 3. This CDR3 is built from 15 residues. Comments on this clone: Its antigen is as yet unknown.

Broader study findings: Roughly 69% of donors had memory CD4+ clonotypes crossrecognizing SARS-CoV-2 and common cold coronavirus spike. Pre-pandemic and post-infection samples never came from the same donor.

Naive and memory CD4+ T cell DNA was deep-sequenced without culture. Repertoires were generated with immunoSEQ multiplex PCR, while TCRdb's copy carries only in-frame clones and drops some. The data show around 37,000 clones, with approximately 85% seen just once and approximately 3.1% held by the top ten. J is TRBJ2-3 and V is TRBV29-1, with 14 bases matching TRBD2. The receptor was derived from an adult with COVID-19. The sequencing input was memory CD4+ T cells from PBMCs. CDR3 DNA sequence: TGCAGCGTTGACGGGACTAGCGGGAGCGCAGATACGCAGTATTTT. This codes for CSVDGTSGSADTQYF.